This T cell receptor (beta chain) was recorded in a study of T cells expressing NK-cell markers. About the study: Sorted CD3+CD56+NKG2C+, CD3+CD56+NKG2C- and CD3+CD56-NKG2C+ T cells provided the TCR beta repertoires. Most of the eight sequenced donors were classified as HCMV-seropositive, and one was classified as seronegative.

Broader study findings: In several donors, dominant clonotypes made up roughly 28.3-65% of CD3+CD56-NKG2C+ cells.

This CDR3 has 17 residues. Germline lookup yields CDR1 LGHDT and CDR2 YNNKEL (reference sequence). TCRdb re-called the 5' RACE reads and catalogs CDR3 proteins one per entry, DNA excluded. The sample data list about 540,000 distinct CDR3 sequences. Of note for this clonotype: As yet, its antigen is unknown.

The rearrangement uses TRBV3-1 and TRBJ1-1. Sequencing input: blood T cells: a sorted CD56 or NKG2C T cell subset, CD4+ or CD8+ T cells, or bulk PBMC T cells (not recorded which). The sequence derives from a young man in good health. CDR3 protein: CASSQVEGTLPNTEAFF.